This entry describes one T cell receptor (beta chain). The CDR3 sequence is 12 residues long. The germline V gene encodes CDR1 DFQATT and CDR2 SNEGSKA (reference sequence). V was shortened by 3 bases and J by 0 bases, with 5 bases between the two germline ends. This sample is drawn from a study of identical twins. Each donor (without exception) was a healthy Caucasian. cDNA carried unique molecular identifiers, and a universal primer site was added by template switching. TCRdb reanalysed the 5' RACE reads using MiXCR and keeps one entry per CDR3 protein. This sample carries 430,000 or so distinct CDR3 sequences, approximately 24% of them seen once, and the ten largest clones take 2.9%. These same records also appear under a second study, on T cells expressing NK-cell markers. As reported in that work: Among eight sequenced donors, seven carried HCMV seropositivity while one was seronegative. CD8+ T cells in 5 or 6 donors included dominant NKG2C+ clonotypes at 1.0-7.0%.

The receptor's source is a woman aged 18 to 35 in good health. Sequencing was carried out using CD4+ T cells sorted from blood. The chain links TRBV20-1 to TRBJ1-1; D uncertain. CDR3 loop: CSASRLNTEAFF. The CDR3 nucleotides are TGCAGTGCTAGTCGTCTGAACACTGAAGCTTTCTTT.